This passage covers 27 T cell receptor beta chains from one sample sequenced in a study of chemoradiotherapy in HPV16-positive cancers. Clones were sequenced by immunoSEQ multiplex PCR, and TCRdb holds only the in-frame ones, with some missing. The profile covers about 23,000 clones, with approximately 90% appearing a single time and over 4.5% taken by the ten largest. The sequenced sample was blood, obtained from a patient who underwent chemoradiotherapy. These receptors all stem from a human donor with HPV-associated anogenital cancer.

The chain carries TRBV5-4 and TRBJ1-4, with D unresolved. The CDR3 is 15 residues long. Germline V gene lookup returns CDR1 SGHNT and CDR2 YYREEE (reference sequence). The germline V and J ends were trimmed by 4 bases and 3 bases, with 13 bases remaining between them. CDR3 loop: CASSKNSGSNEKLFF. In DNA form, the CDR3 reads TGTGCCAGCAGCAAAAATTCCGGTTCTAATGAAAAACTGTTTTTT.

The V and J genes are TRBV11-2 and TRBJ2-7, with 7 nucleotides matching TRBD1. CDR3 size: 15 residues. V was clipped by 5 bases and J by 2 bases; unmatched bases: 9. The germline CDR1 and CDR2 sequences are SGHAT and FQNNGV. The CDR3: CASSAATGTPYEQYF. For the CDR3, the DNA is TGTGCCAGCAGCGCCGCGACAGGGACCCCCTACGAGCAGTACTTC. The full variable domain, its missing parts supplied by reference TRBV11-2 and TRBJ2-7, is EAGVAQSPRYKIIEKRQSVAFWCNPISGHATLYWYQQILGQGPKLLIQFQNNGVVDDSQLPKDRFSAERLKGVDSTLKIQPAKLEDSAVYLCASSAATGTPYEQYFGPGTRLTVT.

The V gene is TRBV13, the J gene TRBJ1-6; D possibly corresponds to TRBD1 (6 bases). Trimming cost V 4 bases and J 0 bases, with 10 bases left between them. The CDR3 covers 16 residues. The germline CDR1 and CDR2 sequences are PRHDT and FYEKMQ (reference sequence). CDR3 DNA: TGTGCCAGCAGCTCGAGGGGGAGCTCCTATAATTCACCCCTCCACTTT. This encodes CASSSRGSSYNSPLHF.

The V call is TRBV4-1, the J call TRBJ1-5; the D gene is possibly TRBD1 (6 bases). The V gene lost 0 bases and the J gene lost 10 bases, with 19 bases spanning the gap. Germline-derived CDR1 and CDR2 are MGHRA and YSYEKL. The CDR3 has 16 residues. The CDR3 is CASSQDKQGNYPPQHF. The CDR3 coding sequence is TGCGCCAGCAGCCAAGATAAACAGGGAAACTATCCTCCCCAGCATTTT.

This chain uses TRBV7-2 with TRBJ1-1; possibly TRBD1 for D (5 bases). The germline V gene has CDR1 SGHTA and CDR2 FQGNSA. This CDR3 has 15 residues. The germline V and J ends were trimmed by 5 bases and 6 bases, with 19 bases remaining between them. CDR3 DNA sequence: TGTGCCAGCAGCCGCCAATCCGGGGCAAACGCTGAAGCTTTCTTT. Translated: CASSRQSGANAEAFF.

The genes are TRBV5-5 and TRBJ1-1, with D tentatively TRBD1 (5 bases). With 1 base removed from V and 1 base from J, the gap between germline ends came to 14 bases. The CDR3 extends over 16 amino acids. CDR1 and CDR2 from the germline V gene are SGHKS and YYEKEE (reference sequence). In DNA, the CDR3 is TGTGCCAGCAGCTTGATGGGAGGGACTTCGAACACTGAAGCTTTCTTT. Amino acids: CASSLMGGTSNTEAFF.

This clone was detected once. The J gene is TRBJ2-5, the V gene TRBV14, with 9 bases fitting TRBD2. V shed 0 bases, J shed 3 bases, and the junction held 11 bases outside the gene matches. CDR1 is SGHDN and CDR2 is FVKESK in the germline V gene. The CDR3 extends over 18 amino acids. CDR3 protein: CASSQDRPSGVLKETQYF. In DNA, the CDR3 is TGTGCCAGCAGCCAAGATAGGCCTAGCGGGGTTTTGAAAGAGACCCAGTACTTC.

The rearrangement uses TRBV5-5 and TRBJ1-5; 8 positions match TRBD1. The CDR3 covers 16 residues. V trimming: 0 bases; J trimming: 4 bases; junction bases outside the gene matches: 6. Germline V gives CDR1 SGHKS, CDR2 YYEKEE (reference sequence). CDR3 protein: CASSLAQGASNQPQHF. CDR3 sequence (DNA): TGTGCCAGCAGCTTGGCGCAGGGGGCCTCTAATCAGCCCCAGCATTTT.

The V and J genes are TRBV5-1 and TRBJ2-5; D is unclear. CDR1 is SGHRS and CDR2 is YFSETQ in the germline V gene. The V gene lost 0 bases and the J gene lost 2 bases, with 8 bases spanning the gap. There are 14 residues in the CDR3. The CDR3 DNA sequence: TGCGCCAGCAGCTTGGTGGGCGAGCAAGAGACCCAGTACTTC. Translated: CASSLVGEQETQYF.

The gene calls are TRBV19 and TRBJ2-7; D is unresolved. V was shortened by 4 bases and J by 6 bases, with 10 bases between the two germline ends. Germline assignment: CDR1 LNHDA and CDR2 SQIVND (reference sequence). This CDR3 comprises 12 residues. The CDR3 is CASSKLGGEQYF. DNA for the CDR3: TGTGCCAGTAGTAAGCTCGGCGGCGAGCAGTACTTC.

This chain links TRBV2 with TRBJ2-1; unclear D gene. V lost 4 bases and J lost 0, with 10 bases in between. The germline CDR1 and CDR2 sequences are SNHLY and FYNNEI. The CDR3 extends over 15 amino acids. In DNA, the CDR3 is TGTGCCAGCAGTGGGGTTACGAGCTCCTACAATGAGCAGTTCTTC. As protein: CASSGVTSSYNEQFF.

CDR3 protein: CASSLKPTGELFF. DNA for the CDR3: TGTGCCAGCAGCTTGAAGCCCACCGGGGAGCTGTTTTTT. The chain recombines TRBV5-4 with TRBJ2-2; D not resolved. V lost 1 base and J 4 bases, leaving 5 bases between the germline ends. This CDR3 has 13 amino acids. Germline CDR1 and CDR2: SGHNT and YYREEE (reference sequence).

The genes are TRBV4-1 and TRBJ1-1, with D uncertain. The length of the CDR3 is 12 residues. CDR1 is MGHRA and CDR2 is YSYEKL in the germline V gene. V lost 4 bases, J lost 3 bases, and 6 bases lay in between. The CDR3 coding sequence is TGCGCCAGCAGCCCTACTGACACTGAAGCTTTCTTT. Translating gives CASSPTDTEAFF.

The rearrangement uses TRBV5-6 and TRBJ2-7; D is uncertain. The V end was cut by 4 bases, the J end by 0 bases, with 5 bases between. The CDR3 covers 12 residues. Germline V CDR1 and CDR2: SGHDT, YYEEEE. CDR3 in DNA: TGTGCCAGCAGCGAGAGCTCCTACGAGCAGTACTTC. Its protein product is CASSESSYEQYF.

The CDR3 loop is CANLQGPMNTEAFF. The CDR3 DNA sequence: TGTGCCAACCTACAGGGACCCATGAACACTGAAGCTTTCTTT. The chain is built from TRBV6-1 and TRBJ1-1; TRBD1 might be the D (6 bases). Trimming removed 10 bases from V and 0 bases from J, with 15 bases in between. Germline lookup yields CDR1 MNHNS and CDR2 SASEGT. The CDR3 has 14 amino acids.

This chain joins TRBV18 and TRBJ2-5, with a weak D call TRBD1 (6 bases). CDR1 and CDR2 (germline): KGHSH, LQKENI. CDR3 length: 12 amino acids. The V gene lost 3 bases and the J gene lost 5 bases, with 7 bases spanning the gap. CDR3 nucleotides: TGTGCCAGCTCACCTCAGGGGGAGACCCAGTACTTC. This translates into CASSPQGETQYF.

The V call is TRBV6-5, the J call TRBJ2-3; 8 bases agree with TRBD2. Germline loops: CDR1 MNHEY, CDR2 SVGAGI. V shed 2 bases and J 5 bases; nucleotides not matched to a gene: 9. This CDR3 contains 16 residues. CDR3 residues: CASSYDRGGAGDTQYF. In DNA form, the CDR3 reads TGTGCCAGCAGTTACGATCGGGGGGGGGCCGGAGATACGCAGTATTTT.

This chain's CDR3 is CASSEFPPGATFYEQYF. DNA of the CDR3: TGCGCCAGCAGTGAATTTCCACCAGGGGCGACCTTTTACGAGCAGTACTTC. This rearrangement joins TRBV10-1 to TRBJ2-7, with a possible D match to TRBD1 (6 bases). Trimming shortened V by 3 bases and J by 4 bases, and 22 bases separated the two germline ends. The CDR3 has 17 residues. Germline lookup yields CDR1 WNHNN and CDR2 SYGVQD (reference sequence).

This clone was picked up one time. The V and J genes are TRBV19 and TRBJ2-6; D remains unclear. V dropped 6 bases and J dropped 4 bases, with 7 bases sitting between them. Germline V gene data show CDR1 as LNHDA and CDR2 as SQIVND (reference sequence). The CDR3 runs 13 residues. CDR3 in DNA: TGTGCCAGTAGCCCCGGGGGGGCCAACGTCCTGACTTTC. Protein product: CASSPGGANVLTF.

Only one count was recorded for this clone. The genes are TRBV5-6 and TRBJ1-2; 7 bases are a match to TRBD1. CDR1 is SGHDT, CDR2 YYEEEE, per germline. The length of the CDR3 is 16 residues. The J segment lost 1 base and the V segment lost 0 bases, leaving 6 bases of the junction unmatched. CDR3 DNA sequence: TGTGCCAGCAGCTTGGGGACCGGGACAGTTAACTATGGCTACACCTTC. Translation gives CASSLGTGTVNYGYTF.

The count of this clone is one. The chain links TRBV5-4 to TRBJ1-2; 7 nucleotides agree with TRBD1. The CDR3 has 14 residues. V lost 0 bases to trimming and J lost 9 bases; unmatched junction nucleotides: 8. CDR1 SGHNT and CDR2 YYREEE come from the germline V gene (reference sequence). Here the CDR3 reads CASSLDSGGNSYTF. In DNA, the CDR3 is TGTGCCAGCAGCTTGGATTCAGGGGGTAATAGCTACACCTTC. Looking up the rest from reference TRBV5-4 and TRBJ1-2 gives the full variable domain: ETGVTQSPTHLIKTRGQQVTLRCSSQSGHNTVSWYQQALGQGPQFIFQYYREEENGRGNFPPRFSGLQFPNYSSELNVNALELDDSALYLCASSLDSGGNSYTFGSGTRLTVV.

The genes are TRBV10-3 and TRBJ1-2; 11 nucleotides align to TRBD1. This CDR3 has 16 residues. With V trimmed by 6 bases and J by 4 bases, 10 bases remained unmatched. CDR1 and CDR2 from the germline V gene are ENHRY and SYGVKD. The CDR3 DNA sequence: TGTGCCATCAGGATGGGCGGGACAGGGGGTTTCTATGGCTACACCTTC. Translating it yields CAIRMGGTGGFYGYTF.

The rearrangement uses TRBV5-4 and TRBJ2-5, with D maybe TRBD2 (5 bases). The CDR3 is made up of 14 amino acids. Between the trimmed V and J ends, which lost 0 bases and 3 bases, there was a span of 9 bases. Germline-derived CDR1 and CDR2 are SGHNT and YYREEE (reference sequence). The CDR3 nucleotides read TGTGCCAGCAGCTTGGTGGACTGGGAAGAGACCCAGTACTTC. This gives the protein CASSLVDWEETQYF.

V usage is TRBV5-4 and J usage is TRBJ2-1; D is possibly TRBD2 (5 bases). CDR1 and CDR2 (germline): SGHNT, YYREEE (reference sequence). Trimming removed 0 bases at V and 4 bases at J, with 11 bases between. The CDR3 extends over 15 amino acids. CDR3 sequence reads: CASSLVDSQYNEQFF. Written as DNA, the CDR3 is TGTGCCAGCAGCTTGGTGGACTCCCAGTACAATGAGCAGTTCTTC.

In DNA form, the CDR3 reads TGTGCCAGCAGACAAGCAGCGTTGACCCAGTACTTC. Translation: CASRQAALTQYF. J is TRBJ2-5 and V is TRBV2; D is unresolved. Per germline, CDR1 SNHLY and CDR2 FYNNEI. V lost 6 bases to trimming and J lost 7 bases, with 12 bases between them. The CDR3 has 12 amino acids.

The J gene is TRBJ1-5, the V gene TRBV2; D unresolved. Germline assignment: CDR1 SNHLY and CDR2 FYNNEI. V lost 1 base, J lost 5 bases, and 6 bases lay in between. This CDR3 contains 13 residues. CDR3 nucleotide sequence: TGTGCCAGCAGTGAAGTTTCGGATCAGCCCCAGCATTTT. Translating it yields CASSEVSDQPQHF.

The chain is built from TRBV14 and TRBJ2-2; maybe TRBD2 (6 bases). This CDR3 comprises 15 residues. CDR1 SGHDN and CDR2 FVKESK come from the germline V gene. Trimming left V 0 bases short and J 5 bases short, with 10 bases between. CDR3 coding DNA: TGTGCCAGCAGCCAAGATAGGAGGGCGACCGGGGAGCTGTTTTTT. This encodes CASSQDRRATGELFF.